Shown below are 20 T cell receptor beta chains from a single sample sequenced in a study of T cell responses to AZD1222 COVID-19 vaccine. Sequencing used immunoSEQ multiplex PCR; TCRdb keeps in-frame clones, though not all of them. The table includes some 88,000 clones, 90% detected once. The sequenced sample was peripheral blood, obtained 28 days after the second AZD1222 dose. The receptor set was obtained from an adult who received the AZD1222 COVID-19 vaccine.

V is TRBV5-1 and J is TRBJ2-3; 12 bases agree with TRBD2. V trimming: 7 bases; J trimming: 4 bases; junction bases outside the gene matches: 7. The CDR3 loop spans 15 amino acids. CDR1 and CDR2 from the germline V gene are SGHRS and YFSETQ. This CDR3 reads CASRTSGERADTQYF. The DNA of the CDR3 is TGCGCCAGCCGGACTAGCGGGGAGAGGGCAGATACGCAGTATTTT.

This chain links TRBV7-2 with TRBJ1-3, with D maybe TRBD1 (6 bases). The CDR3 covers 16 residues. Germline assignment: CDR1 SGHTA and CDR2 FQGNSA. The V and J ends lost 5 bases and 2 bases respectively, with 16 bases between them. The CDR3 coding sequence is TGTGCCAGCAGCCCGGAGGGGGGTTTCACTGGAAACACCATATATTTT. Protein sequence: CASSPEGGFTGNTIYF.

The CDR3 coding sequence is TGTGCCAGCAGCTTTGAGGTCCCCTCCTACGAGCAGTACTTC. This sequence encodes CASSFEVPSYEQYF. The chain uses TRBV5-5 and TRBJ2-7; D gene uncertain. CDR1 and CDR2 from the germline V gene are SGHKS and YYEKEE (reference sequence). The V end was cut by 2 bases, the J end by 0 bases, with 9 bases between. CDR3 length equals 14 residues.

The genes are TRBV20-1 and TRBJ2-3, with D unresolved. V lost 3 bases, J lost 4 bases, and 8 bases lay in between. This CDR3 has 12 residues. The germline gives CDR1 DFQATT, CDR2 SNEGSKA (reference sequence). CDR3 sequence (DNA): TGCAGTGCTAGTGCGGCGGCAGATACGCAGTATTTT. Translated, it gives CSASAAADTQYF.

This clone was seen only a few times. The rearrangement joins TRBV3-1 (or the pseudogene TRBV3-2) to TRBJ1-1; no reliable D call. The CDR3 is 12 residues long. The germline gives CDR1 LGHDT, CDR2 YNNKEL (reference sequence). Trimming cost V 1 base and J 10 bases, with 10 bases left between them. The CDR3 region has the DNA TGTGCCAGCAGCCAAGTGACTCAAGTAGCTTTCTTT. Amino acid sequence: CASSQVTQVAFF.

The V gene is TRBV6-5, the J gene TRBJ1-2; no firm D call. The CDR3 has 13 amino acids. Between the trimmed V and J ends, which lost 2 bases and 3 bases, there was a span of 7 bases. The germline V gene encodes CDR1 MNHEY and CDR2 SVGAGI. The CDR3 sequence is CASSYARYYGYTF. The CDR3 DNA reads as TGTGCCAGCAGTTACGCCAGGTACTATGGCTACACCTTC.

This clone was observed a few times. The rearrangement joins TRBV28 to TRBJ1-6; tentative D call: TRBD1 (6 bases). The CDR3 is 16 amino acids. Trimming left V 7 bases short and J 1 base short, with 14 bases between. Per the germline V gene, CDR1 is MDHEN and CDR2 is SYDVKM. The CDR3 spells CASTLGGGSYNSPLHF. As DNA, the CDR3 is TGTGCCAGCACTCTAGGGGGGGGGTCCTATAATTCACCCCTCCACTTT. The variable domain in full, completed from reference TRBV28 and TRBJ1-6, reads DVKVTQSSRYLVKRTGEKVFLECVQDMDHENMFWYRQDPGLGLRLIYFSYDVKMKEKGDIPEGYSVSREKKERFSLILESASTNQTSMYLCASTLGGGSYNSPLHFGNGTRLTVT.

The CDR3 bases are TGTGCCACCAGTGAAGCGGGGGGCCGATATGGCTACACCTTC. Its protein product is CATSEAGGRYGYTF. The chain carries TRBV24-1 and TRBJ1-2, with D possibly being TRBD1 (6 bases). There are 14 residues in the CDR3. V was clipped by 4 bases and J by 5 bases, with 13 bases between them. The germline V gene encodes CDR1 KGHDR and CDR2 SFDVKD.

The chain uses TRBV18 and TRBJ2-4; D is unresolved. The germline V gene has CDR1 KGHSH and CDR2 LQKENI. This CDR3 has 15 residues. V was shortened by 2 bases and J by 5 bases, with 13 bases between the two germline ends. Here the CDR3 reads CASSPVSNSQNIQYF. CDR3 coding DNA: TGTGCCAGCTCACCAGTTTCGAATAGTCAAAACATTCAGTACTTC.

This chain uses TRBV27 with TRBJ1-2; 11 bases align to TRBD1. This CDR3 is built from 15 residues. The V and J ends lost 6 bases and 4 bases, in that order; junction bases with no gene match: 7. Germline CDR1 reads MNHEY; CDR2 reads SMNVEV (reference sequence). The DNA for the CDR3 is TGTGCCAGCAGATCATTAGGACAGGGGGCCTATGGCTACACCTTC. This gives the protein CASRSLGQGAYGYTF.

The chain carries TRBV15 and TRBJ1-6; D perhaps matches TRBD1 (5 bases). V lost 3 bases and J 2 bases, leaving 23 bases between the germline ends. Germline assignment: CDR1 LNHNV and CDR2 YYDKDF (reference sequence). The CDR3 is made up of 20 amino acids. CDR3: CATSSPRQSVRVTYNSPLHF. The CDR3 DNA is TGTGCCACCAGCAGCCCCAGACAGAGTGTTCGAGTCACCTATAATTCACCCCTCCACTTT.

The genes are TRBV19 and TRBJ2-3, with D perhaps given as TRBD1 or TRBD2 (5 bases each). The germline CDR1 and CDR2 sequences are LNHDA and SQIVND (reference sequence). The CDR3 loop spans 14 amino acids. Between the trimmed V and J ends, which lost 4 bases and 4 bases, there was a span of 12 bases. The CDR3 here is CASSRGDPADTQYF. For the CDR3, the DNA is TGTGCCAGTAGTAGAGGGGACCCCGCAGATACGCAGTATTTT. The whole variable domain, filled in from reference TRBV19 and TRBJ2-3, reads DGGITQSPKYLFRKEGQNVTLSCEQNLNHDAMYWYRQDPGQGLRLIYYSQIVNDFQKGDIAEGYSVSREKKESFPLTVTSAQKNPTAFYLCASSRGDPADTQYFGPGTRLTVL.

The rearrangement links TRBV11-2 to TRBJ2-3; 8 positions match TRBD2. The J segment lost 4 bases and the V segment lost 5 bases, leaving 8 bases of the junction unmatched. Germline V lookup: CDR1 SGHAT, CDR2 FQNNGV. The CDR3 is made up of 15 amino acids. As DNA, the CDR3 is TGTGCCAGCAGCCCAGGGACTAGAGGTTCAGATACGCAGTATTTT. It translates to CASSPGTRGSDTQYF.

V gene TRBV19 combines with J gene TRBJ2-7; D may be TRBD2 (6 bases). The CDR3 contains 13 residues. Trimming left V 5 bases short and J 3 bases short, with 11 bases between. Germline V gives CDR1 LNHDA, CDR2 SQIVND (reference sequence). CDR3 nucleotides: TGTGCCAGTAGTTCAGGGAGGTACTACGAGCAGTACTTC. Protein: CASSSGRYYEQYF.

This clone has a single count. V usage is TRBV6-5 and J usage is TRBJ1-1, with 7 bases that match TRBD1. The CDR3 has 15 residues. Germline values: CDR1 MNHEY, CDR2 SVGAGI. The V gene end was trimmed by 6 bases and the J gene end by 4 bases; junction bases not matched to a gene: 11. Here the CDR3 DNA reads TGTGCCAGCAGAATGAGTCGACAGGGAATCACTGAAGCTTTCTTT. It encodes CASRMSRQGITEAFF.

This sequence joins TRBV6-5 and TRBJ2-5; 9 nucleotides agree with TRBD1. The length of the CDR3 is 15 residues. The junction had 11 bases not matched to a gene; V was cut back by 5 bases and J by 7 bases. CDR1 and CDR2 from the germline V gene are MNHEY and SVGAGI. This CDR3 is CASSSSGTGHGTQYF. For the CDR3, the DNA is TGTGCCAGCAGTAGCTCCGGGACAGGGCACGGGACCCAGTACTTC.

The genes are TRBV25-1 and TRBJ2-3, with 7 bases identical to TRBD1. The V gene's germline CDR1 is MGHDK and CDR2 SYGVNS. V lost 7 bases, J lost 1 base, and 2 bases stayed unmatched. This CDR3 region has 13 residues. The chain's CDR3 is CASIQGGTDTQYF. CDR3 coding DNA: TGTGCCAGCATCCAGGGGGGCACAGATACGCAGTATTTT.

This clone was detected once. V and J are TRBV2 and TRBJ1-2; D is ambiguous. V was trimmed by 1 base and J by 0 bases, leaving 9 bases between them. This CDR3 is 15 amino acids long. CDR1 is SNHLY and CDR2 is FYNNEI in the germline V gene. CDR3 amino acids: CASSEVRDTNYGYTF. The CDR3 bases are TGTGCCAGCAGTGAAGTCCGGGATACTAACTATGGCTACACCTTC.

The chain recombines TRBV5-1 with TRBJ1-2; the match to TRBD1 covers 9 bases. CDR3 length: 14 amino acids. Germline CDR1 and CDR2: SGHRS and YFSETQ. V trimming: 4 bases; J trimming: 4 bases; junction bases outside the gene matches: 5. This CDR3 is CASSGLGQGYGYTF. In DNA, the CDR3 is TGCGCCAGCAGCGGATTGGGACAGGGCTATGGCTACACCTTC. Filled out from reference TRBV5-1 and TRBJ1-2, the complete variable domain reads KAGVTQTPRYLIKTRGQQVTLSCSPISGHRSVSWYQQTPGQGLQFLFEYFSETQRNKGNFPGRFSGRQFSNSRSEMNVSTLELGDSALYLCASSGLGQGYGYTFGSGTRLTVV.

CDR3 coding DNA: TGTGCCAGCAAGACAGGGGGCGCAGTAGAAAAACTGTTTTTT. Its protein product is CASKTGGAVEKLFF. V usage is TRBV27 and J usage is TRBJ1-4, with 10 bases aligning to TRBD1. J lost 8 bases, V lost 7 bases, and 7 bases had no gene match. Germline V CDR1 and CDR2: MNHEY, SMNVEV (reference sequence). This CDR3 has 14 amino acids.